This T cell receptor beta chain was identified during a study of CD4 T cells in relation to SARS-CoV-2 and coronaviruses. Overall study: After 10 to 11 days of antigen culture, PBMC TCR beta CDR3s were sequenced. Controls used an HIV-1 Nef peptide pool or no peptide. Findings of the study overall: SARS-CoV-2-driven expansion was significantly weaker in crossreactive than monoreactive clones.

Sequencing was performed with immunoSEQ multiplex PCR; in TCRdb, only in-frame clones are kept and a portion is missing. Of approximately 17,000 clones in the sample, roughly three quarters were seen once. This clone was observed a handful of times. The antigen is undetermined. CD4+ T cells from unexposed donors were obtained before the COVID-19 pandemic (2011-2018). After 10 to 11 days of culture, CD4+ T cells were isolated. Testing used SARS-CoV-2 S/N and four cold-coronavirus spikes on unexposed-donor CD4+ T cells, cells permitting. Germline V lookup: CDR1 LNHDA, CDR2 SQIVND (reference sequence). Trimming took 1 base from V and 3 from J, leaving 12 bases between them. CDR3 length: 15 residues.

The sequencing sample was made of CD4+ T cells from PBMCs, cultured in vitro. This chain uses TRBV19 with TRBJ1-2; D ambiguous. The source of this sequence is a human donor in good health. CDR3 in DNA: TGTGCCAGTAGTATAGCCTCTGGACGGCACTATGGCTACACCTTC. The encoded protein is CASSIASGRHYGYTF. Based on the CDR3 plus reference TRBV19 and TRBJ1-2, the full variable domain is DGGITQSPKYLFRKEGQNVTLSCEQNLNHDAMYWYRQDPGQGLRLIYYSQIVNDFQKGDIAEGYSVSREKKESFPLTVTSAQKNPTAFYLCASSIASGRHYGYTFGSGTRLTVV.